This T cell receptor (beta chain) came from a study of blood T cell repertoires in COVID-19. Study in general: Sites across the United States, Italy and Spain contributed samples from acute and convalescent COVID-19. T cells, B-cell-depleted T cells, or PBMCs provided the cDNA or gDNA that served as material.

Study processing details: Cell counts per sample came from amplifying reference gene primers. Assay: immunoSEQ multiplex PCR; the TCRdb copy retains only in-frame clones and omits some. That table gives V, J and clone size, and the DNA gave D and trimming. The data hold 390,000 or so clones, with 85% to 90% observed a single time. The source is a man aged 18-30 years with active or convalescent COVID-19. Material for sequencing was peripheral blood.

The CDR3 DNA reads TGTGCCAGCAGCTTTACGACAGGGCAAGGAGCTGAAGCTTTCTTT. It is translated as CASSFTTGQGAEAFF. The V call is TRBV7-2, the J call TRBJ1-1; 7 bases match TRBD1. Germline values: CDR1 SGHTA, CDR2 FQGNSA. This CDR3 has 15 residues. The V and J ends lost 3 bases and 6 bases, in that order; junction bases with no gene match: 10. The complete variable domain, with remaining parts taken from reference TRBV7-2 and TRBJ1-1, reads GAGVSQSPSNKVTEKGKDVELRCDPISGHTALYWYRQSLGQGLEFLIYFQGNSAPDKSGLPSDRFSAERTGGSVSTLTIQRTQQEDSAVYLCASSFTTGQGAEAFFGQGTRLTVV.